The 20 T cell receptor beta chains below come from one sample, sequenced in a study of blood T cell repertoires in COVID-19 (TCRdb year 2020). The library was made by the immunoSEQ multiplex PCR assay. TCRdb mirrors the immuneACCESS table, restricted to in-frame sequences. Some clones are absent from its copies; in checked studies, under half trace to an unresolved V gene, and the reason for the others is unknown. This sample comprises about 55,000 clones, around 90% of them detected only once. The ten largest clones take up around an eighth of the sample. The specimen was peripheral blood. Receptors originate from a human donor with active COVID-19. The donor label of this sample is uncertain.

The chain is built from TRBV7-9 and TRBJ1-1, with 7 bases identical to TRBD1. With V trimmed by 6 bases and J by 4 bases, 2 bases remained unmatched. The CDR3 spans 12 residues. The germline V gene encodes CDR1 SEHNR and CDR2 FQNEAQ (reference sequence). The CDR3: CASRAGGTEAFF. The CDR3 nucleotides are TGTGCCAGCAGGGCAGGGGGCACTGAAGCTTTCTTT.

The CDR3 region is CATSSEDNEQFF. The CDR3 DNA is TGTGCCACCAGCTCAGAGGACAATGAGCAGTTCTTC. V usage is TRBV24-1 and J usage is TRBJ2-1; no firm D call. Germline V gives CDR1 KGHDR, CDR2 SFDVKD. CDR3 length: 12 amino acids. V lost 7 bases and J 5 bases, leaving 8 bases between the germline ends.

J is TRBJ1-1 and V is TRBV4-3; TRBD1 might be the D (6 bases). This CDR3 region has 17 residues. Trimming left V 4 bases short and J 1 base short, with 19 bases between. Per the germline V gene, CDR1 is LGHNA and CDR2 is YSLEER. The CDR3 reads CASSPEGGETANTEAFF. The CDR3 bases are TGCGCCAGCAGCCCCGAAGGGGGAGAGACAGCGAACACTGAAGCTTTCTTT.

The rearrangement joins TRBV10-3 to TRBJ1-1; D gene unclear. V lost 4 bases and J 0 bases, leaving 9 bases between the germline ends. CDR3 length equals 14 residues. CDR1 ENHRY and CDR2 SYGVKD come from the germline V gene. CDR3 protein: CAISVYDLNTEAFF. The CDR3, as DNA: TGTGCCATCAGTGTTTATGACTTGAACACTGAAGCTTTCTTT.

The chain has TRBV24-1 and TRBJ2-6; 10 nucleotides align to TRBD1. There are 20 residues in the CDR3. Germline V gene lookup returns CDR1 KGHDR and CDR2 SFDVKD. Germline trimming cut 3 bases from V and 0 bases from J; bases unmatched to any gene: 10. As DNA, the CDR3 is TGTGCCACCAGTGATCCTCCCTCCGGGACAGGGGACTCTGGGGCCAACGTCCTGACTTTC. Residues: CATSDPPSGTGDSGANVLTF.

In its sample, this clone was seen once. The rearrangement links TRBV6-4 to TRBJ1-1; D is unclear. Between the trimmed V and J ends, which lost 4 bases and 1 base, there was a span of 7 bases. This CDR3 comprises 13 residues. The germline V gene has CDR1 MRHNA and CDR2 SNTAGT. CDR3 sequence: CASSGGENTEAFF. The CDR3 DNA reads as TGTGCCAGCAGTGGCGGGGAGAACACTGAAGCTTTCTTT.

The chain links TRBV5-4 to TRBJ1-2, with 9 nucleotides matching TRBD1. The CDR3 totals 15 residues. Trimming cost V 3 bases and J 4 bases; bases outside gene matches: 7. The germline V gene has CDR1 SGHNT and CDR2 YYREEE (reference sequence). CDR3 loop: CASSYGQGPFYGYTF. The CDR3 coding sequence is TGTGCCAGCAGCTACGGACAGGGGCCTTTCTATGGCTACACCTTC.

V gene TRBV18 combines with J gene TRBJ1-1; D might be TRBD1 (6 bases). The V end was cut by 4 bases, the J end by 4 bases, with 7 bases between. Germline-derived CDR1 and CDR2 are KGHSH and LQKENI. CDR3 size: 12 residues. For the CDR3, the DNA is TGTGCCAGCTCACGAGGGGGCACTGAAGCTTTCTTT. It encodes CASSRGGTEAFF. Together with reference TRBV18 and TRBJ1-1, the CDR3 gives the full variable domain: NAGVMQNPRHLVRRRGQEARLRCSPMKGHSHVYWYRQLPEEGLKFMVYLQKENIIDESGMPKERFSAEFPKEGPSILRIQQVVRGDSAAYFCASSRGGTEAFFGQGTRLTVV.

This CDR3 reads CASSHPGRGLSGELFF. The CDR3 nucleotides are TGTGCCAGCAGCCATCCGGGGAGGGGGTTGTCCGGGGAGCTGTTTTTT. The rearrangement uses TRBV3-1 (or the pseudogene TRBV3-2) and TRBJ2-2; D might be TRBD2 (7 bases). This CDR3 has 16 residues. CDR1 and CDR2 from the germline V gene are LGHDT and YNNKEL (reference sequence). Trimming removed 3 bases at V and 6 bases at J, with 17 bases between.

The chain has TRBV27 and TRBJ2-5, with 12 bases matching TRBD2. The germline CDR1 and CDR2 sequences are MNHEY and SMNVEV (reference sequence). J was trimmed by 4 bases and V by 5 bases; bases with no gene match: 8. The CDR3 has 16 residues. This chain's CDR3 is CASSTGLAGWRETQYF. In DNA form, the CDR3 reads TGTGCCAGCAGTACTGGACTAGCGGGATGGAGAGAGACCCAGTACTTC.

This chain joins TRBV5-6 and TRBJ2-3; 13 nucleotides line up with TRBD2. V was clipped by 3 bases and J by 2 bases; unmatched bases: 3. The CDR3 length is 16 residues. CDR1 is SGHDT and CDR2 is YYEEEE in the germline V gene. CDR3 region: CASSSGLAGDTDTQYF. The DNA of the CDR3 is TGTGCCAGCAGCTCAGGACTAGCGGGGGACACAGATACGCAGTATTTT.

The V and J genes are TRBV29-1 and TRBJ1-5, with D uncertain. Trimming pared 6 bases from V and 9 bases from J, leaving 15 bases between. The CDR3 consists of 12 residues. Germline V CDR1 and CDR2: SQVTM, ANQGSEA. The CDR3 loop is CSVRSEGGPQHF. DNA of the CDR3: TGCAGCGTCCGGAGTGAGGGTGGGCCCCAGCATTTT.

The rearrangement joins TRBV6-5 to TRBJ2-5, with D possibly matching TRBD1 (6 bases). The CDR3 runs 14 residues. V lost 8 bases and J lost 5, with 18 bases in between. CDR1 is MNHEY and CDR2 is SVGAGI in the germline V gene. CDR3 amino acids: CASHPFRGRETQYF. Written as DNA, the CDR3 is TGTGCCAGCCATCCCTTCAGGGGCAGGGAGACCCAGTACTTC.

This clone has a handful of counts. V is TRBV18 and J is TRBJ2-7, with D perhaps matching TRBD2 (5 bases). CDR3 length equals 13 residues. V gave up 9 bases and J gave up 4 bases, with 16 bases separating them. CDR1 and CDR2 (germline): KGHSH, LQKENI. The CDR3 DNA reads TGTGCCAGTCAAGGGAGCTATTCTTACGAGCAGTACGTC. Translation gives CASQGSYSYEQYV.

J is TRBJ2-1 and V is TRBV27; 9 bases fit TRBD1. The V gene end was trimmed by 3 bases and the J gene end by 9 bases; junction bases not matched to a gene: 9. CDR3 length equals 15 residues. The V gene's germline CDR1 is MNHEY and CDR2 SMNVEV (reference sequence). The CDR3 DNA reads TGTGCCAGCAGTTTCGCAAGGACAGGGGCAAGTGAGCAGTTCTTC. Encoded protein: CASSFARTGASEQFF.

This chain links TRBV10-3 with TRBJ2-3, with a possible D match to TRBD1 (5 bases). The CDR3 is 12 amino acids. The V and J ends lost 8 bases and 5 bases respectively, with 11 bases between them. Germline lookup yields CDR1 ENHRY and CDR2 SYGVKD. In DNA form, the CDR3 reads TGTGCCATCGGGGCTACATTAGATACGCAGTATTTT. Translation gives CAIGATLDTQYF.

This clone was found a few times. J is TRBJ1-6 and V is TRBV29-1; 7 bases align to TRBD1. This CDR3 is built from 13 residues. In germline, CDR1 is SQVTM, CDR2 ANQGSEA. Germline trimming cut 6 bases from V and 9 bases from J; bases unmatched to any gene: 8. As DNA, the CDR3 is TGCAGCGTCGCGACAGGGTGGAGTTCACCCCTCCACTTT. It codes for CSVATGWSSPLHF.

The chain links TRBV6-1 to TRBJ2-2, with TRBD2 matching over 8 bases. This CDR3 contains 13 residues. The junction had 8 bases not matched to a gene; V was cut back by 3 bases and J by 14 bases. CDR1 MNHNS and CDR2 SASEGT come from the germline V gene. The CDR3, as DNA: TGTGCCAGCAGTGATTCCGGGGGGGTCGGACTGTTTTTT. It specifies CASSDSGGVGLFF.

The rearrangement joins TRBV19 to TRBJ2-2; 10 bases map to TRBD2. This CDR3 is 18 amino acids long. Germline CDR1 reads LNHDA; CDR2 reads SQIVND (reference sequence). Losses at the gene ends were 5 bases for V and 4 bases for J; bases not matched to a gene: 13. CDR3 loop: CASSPPLFLAGGTGELFF. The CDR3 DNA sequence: TGTGCCAGTAGTCCCCCCCTCTTTTTAGCGGGAGGCACCGGGGAGCTGTTTTTT. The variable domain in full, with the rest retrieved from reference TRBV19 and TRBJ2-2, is DGGITQSPKYLFRKEGQNVTLSCEQNLNHDAMYWYRQDPGQGLRLIYYSQIVNDFQKGDIAEGYSVSREKKESFPLTVTSAQKNPTAFYLCASSPPLFLAGGTGELFFGEGSRLTVL.

CDR3 sequence (DNA): TGTGCCAGCAGCAACCCCCTCCGGGAACTAAACACTGAAGCTTTCTTT. Translation: CASSNPLRELNTEAFF. J is TRBJ1-1 and V is TRBV5-4; D is undetermined. Trimming removed 4 bases from V and 2 bases from J, with 18 bases in between. The CDR3 has 16 residues. CDR1 and CDR2 (germline): SGHNT, YYREEE (reference sequence).